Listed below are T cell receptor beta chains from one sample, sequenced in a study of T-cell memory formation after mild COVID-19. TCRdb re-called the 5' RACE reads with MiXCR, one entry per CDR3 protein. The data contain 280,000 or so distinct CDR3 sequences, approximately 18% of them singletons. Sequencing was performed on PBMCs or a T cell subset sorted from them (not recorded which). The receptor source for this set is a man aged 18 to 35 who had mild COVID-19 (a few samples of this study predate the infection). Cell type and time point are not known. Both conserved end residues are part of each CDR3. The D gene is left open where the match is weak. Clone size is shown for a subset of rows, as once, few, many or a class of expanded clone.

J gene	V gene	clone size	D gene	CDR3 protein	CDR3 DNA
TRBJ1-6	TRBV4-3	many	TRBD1	CASSQFTGDSPLHF	TGCGCCAGCAGCCAATTTACAGGGGATTCACCCCTCCACTTT
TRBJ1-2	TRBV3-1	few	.	CASSQDGTGVNYGYTF	TGTGCCAGCAGCCAAGATGGGACGGGAGTTAACTATGGCTACACCTTC
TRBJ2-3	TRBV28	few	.	CASTYGDFSTDTQYF	TGTGCCAGCACCTATGGGGACTTTAGCACAGATACGCAGTATTTT
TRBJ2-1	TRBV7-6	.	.	CASSSSEGNEQFF	TGTGCCAGCAGCAGCAGCGAGGGGAATGAGCAGTTCTTC
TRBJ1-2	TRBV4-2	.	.	CASSQDSGALRGYTF	TGTGCCAGCAGCCAAGATTCAGGGGCTCTACGAGGCTACACCTTC
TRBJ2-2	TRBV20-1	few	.	CSARDLGGTGELFF	TGCAGTGCTAGGGACCTTGGGGGCACCGGGGAGCTGTTTTTT
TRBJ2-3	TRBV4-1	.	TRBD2	CAGSLLLAGGWDTQYF	TGCGCCGGCAGCCTCCTCTTAGCGGGGGGGTGGGATACGCAGTATTTT
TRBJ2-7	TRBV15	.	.	CATSRLRDRSYEQYF	TGTGCCACCAGCAGACTCCGGGACCGGAGCTACGAGCAGTACTTC
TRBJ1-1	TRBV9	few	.	CASSVATAYTEAFF	TGTGCCAGCAGCGTAGCTACAGCCTACACTGAAGCTTTCTTT
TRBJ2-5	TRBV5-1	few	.	CASRPGNQETQYF	TGCGCCAGCAGACCGGGTAACCAAGAGACCCAGTACTTC
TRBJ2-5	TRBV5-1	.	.	CASRSIHLQETQYF	TGCGCCAGCAGGTCGATACATCTCCAAGAGACCCAGTACTTC
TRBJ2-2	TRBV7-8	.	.	CASSLVPIPNTGELFF	TGTGCCAGCAGCTTAGTGCCGATACCGAACACCGGGGAGCTGTTTTTT
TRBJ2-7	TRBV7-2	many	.	CASSYDSSYEQYF	TGTGCCAGCAGCTACGACAGCTCCTACGAGCAGTACTTC
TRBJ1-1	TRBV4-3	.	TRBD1	CASSLTRGTEAFF	TGCGCCAGCAGCCTCACCAGGGGGACTGAAGCTTTCTTT
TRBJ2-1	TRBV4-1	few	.	CASSQERRLGANEQFF	TGCGCCAGCAGCCAGGAAAGGAGGCTCGGGGCCAATGAGCAGTTCTTC
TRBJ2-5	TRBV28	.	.	CASVRGIQETQYF	TGTGCCAGCGTCAGGGGAATCCAAGAGACCCAGTACTTC
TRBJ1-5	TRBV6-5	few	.	CASSRDINQPQHF	TGTGCCAGCAGCCGGGACATCAATCAGCCCCAGCATTTT
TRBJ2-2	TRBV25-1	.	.	CASSDNVWEIENTGELFF	TGTGCCAGCAGTGATAACGTCTGGGAAATAGAAAACACCGGGGAGCTGTTTTTT
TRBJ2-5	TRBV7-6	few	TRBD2	CASSVGLAGGETQYF	TGTGCCAGCAGCGTTGGACTAGCCGGGGGAGAGACCCAGTACTTC
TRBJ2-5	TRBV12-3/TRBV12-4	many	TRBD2	CASSLSSGGAGETQYF	TGTGCCAGCAGTTTATCTAGCGGGGGGGCGGGTGAGACCCAGTACTTC
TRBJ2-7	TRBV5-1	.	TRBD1	CASSWTGGLNEQYF	TGCGCCAGCAGCTGGACAGGGGGCCTGAATGAGCAGTACTTC
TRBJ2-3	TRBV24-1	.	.	CATSGPGTSTDTQYF	TGTGCCACCAGTGGCCCCGGGACCTCCACAGATACGCAGTATTTT